This T cell receptor beta chain was captured in a study of cytomegalovirus exposure and HLA in healthy donors. Study-wide results and limits: Data from an earlier analysis indicated that most TCR beta V segments were productive either about 87% or about 30% of the time. It was reportedly the case that the classifier diagnosed cytomegalovirus status with high specificity and sensitivity.

The PCR ran on 60 Vbeta and 13 Jbeta primers. Clones were read by immunoSEQ multiplex PCR, and TCRdb kept only the in-frame ones, dropping some. Of just over 95,000 clones in the sample, around 79% were seen once. In regard to this clone: As yet, its antigen is unknown.

The TCR sequence derives from a woman aged 40 to 50 in good health and CMV-seronegative. Sequencing was carried out using PBMCs.

The CDR3 loop reads CAWSVQGETEAFF. The DNA for the CDR3 is TGTGCCTGGAGTGTACAGGGGGAGACTGAAGCTTTCTTT. The chain combines TRBV30 with TRBJ1-1; 8 bases align to TRBD1. Germline CDR1 is GTSNPN and CDR2 is SVGIG (reference sequence). The length of the CDR3 is 13 residues. V lost 0 bases, J lost 5 bases, and 2 bases stayed unmatched.